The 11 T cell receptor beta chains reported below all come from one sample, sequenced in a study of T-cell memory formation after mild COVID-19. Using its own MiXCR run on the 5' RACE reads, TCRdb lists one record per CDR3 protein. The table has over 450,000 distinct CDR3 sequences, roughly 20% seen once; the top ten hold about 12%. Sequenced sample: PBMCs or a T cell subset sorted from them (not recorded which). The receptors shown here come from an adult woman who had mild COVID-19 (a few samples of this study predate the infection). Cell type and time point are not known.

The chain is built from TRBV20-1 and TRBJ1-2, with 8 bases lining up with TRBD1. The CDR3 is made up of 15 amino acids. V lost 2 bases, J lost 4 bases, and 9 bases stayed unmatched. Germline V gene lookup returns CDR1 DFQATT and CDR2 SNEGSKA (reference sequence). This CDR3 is CSARRRTGGRYGYTF. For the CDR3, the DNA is TGCAGTGCTAGAAGAAGAACAGGGGGTCGCTATGGCTACACCTTC.

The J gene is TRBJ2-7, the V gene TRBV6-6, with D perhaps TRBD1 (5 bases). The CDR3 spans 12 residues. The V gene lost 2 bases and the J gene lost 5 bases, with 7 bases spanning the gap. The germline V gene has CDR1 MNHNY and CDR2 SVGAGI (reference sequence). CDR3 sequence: CASSYARDEQYF. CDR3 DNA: TGTGCCAGCAGTTACGCCAGGGACGAGCAGTACTTC.

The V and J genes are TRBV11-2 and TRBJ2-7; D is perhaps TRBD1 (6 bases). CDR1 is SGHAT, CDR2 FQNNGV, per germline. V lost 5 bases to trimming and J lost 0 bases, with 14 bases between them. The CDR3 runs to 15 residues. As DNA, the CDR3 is TGTGCCAGCAGCCCCCTACAGGGCCGCTCCTACGAGCAGTACTTC. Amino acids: CASSPLQGRSYEQYF.

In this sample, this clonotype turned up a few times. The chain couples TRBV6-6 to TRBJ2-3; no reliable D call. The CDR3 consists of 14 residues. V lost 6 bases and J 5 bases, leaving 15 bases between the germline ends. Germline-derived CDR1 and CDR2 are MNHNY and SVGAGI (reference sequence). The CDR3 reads CASRKIPSEDTQYF. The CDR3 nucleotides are TGTGCCAGCAGAAAGATACCCAGCGAAGATACGCAGTATTTT.

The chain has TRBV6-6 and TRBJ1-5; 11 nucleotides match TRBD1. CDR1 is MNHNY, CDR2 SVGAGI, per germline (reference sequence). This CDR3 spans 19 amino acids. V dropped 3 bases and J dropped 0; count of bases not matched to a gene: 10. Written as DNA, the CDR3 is TGTGCCAGCAGTTATTTCAGGACAGGGGGCCTTTATAGCAATCAGCCCCAGCATTTT. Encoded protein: CASSYFRTGGLYSNQPQHF.

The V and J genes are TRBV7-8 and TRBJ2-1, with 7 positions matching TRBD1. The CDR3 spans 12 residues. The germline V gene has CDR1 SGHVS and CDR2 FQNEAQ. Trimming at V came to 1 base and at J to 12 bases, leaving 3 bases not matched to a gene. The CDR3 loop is CASSLVAGGQFF. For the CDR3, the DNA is TGTGCCAGCAGCTTAGTTGCAGGGGGGCAGTTCTTC.

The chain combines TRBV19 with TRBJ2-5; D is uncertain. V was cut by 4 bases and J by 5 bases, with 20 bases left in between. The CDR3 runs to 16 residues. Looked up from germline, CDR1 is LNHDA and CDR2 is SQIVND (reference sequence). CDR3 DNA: TGTGCCAGTAGTACATCCTACCGCAGGATAGGGGAGACCCAGTACTTC. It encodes CASSTSYRRIGETQYF.

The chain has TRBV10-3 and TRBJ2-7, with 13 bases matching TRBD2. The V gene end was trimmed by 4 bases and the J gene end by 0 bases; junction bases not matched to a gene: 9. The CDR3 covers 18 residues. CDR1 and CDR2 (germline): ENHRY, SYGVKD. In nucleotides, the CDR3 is TGTGCCATCAGTGGACTAGGGACTAGCGGGACGAACTCCTACGAGCAGTACTTC. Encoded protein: CAISGLGTSGTNSYEQYF.

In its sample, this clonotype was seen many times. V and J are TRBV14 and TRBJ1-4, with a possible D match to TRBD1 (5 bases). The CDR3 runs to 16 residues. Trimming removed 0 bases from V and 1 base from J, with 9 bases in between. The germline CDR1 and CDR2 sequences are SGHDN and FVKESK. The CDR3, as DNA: TGTGCCAGCAGCCAAGATCTGGGGGTAACTAATGAAAAACTGTTTTTT. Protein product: CASSQDLGVTNEKLFF.

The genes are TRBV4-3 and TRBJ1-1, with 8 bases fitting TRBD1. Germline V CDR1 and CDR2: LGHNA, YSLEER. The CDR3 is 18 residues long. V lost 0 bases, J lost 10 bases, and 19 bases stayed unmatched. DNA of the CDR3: TGCGCCAGCAGCCAAGATTTGGACAGGGAGTTTGCGTTCTTGGGAGCTTTCTTT. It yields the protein CASSQDLDREFAFLGAFF.

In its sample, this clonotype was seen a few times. This chain's CDR3 is CASSPTSSGNQPQHF. The CDR3 DNA reads TGCGCCAGCAGCCCCACATCCTCGGGCAATCAGCCCCAGCATTTT. J is TRBJ1-5 and V is TRBV5-1; no definite D call. Germline assignment: CDR1 SGHRS and CDR2 YFSETQ. The CDR3 is made up of 15 amino acids. The V end lost 4 bases, the J end lost 2 bases, and 13 bases lay between the germline ends.